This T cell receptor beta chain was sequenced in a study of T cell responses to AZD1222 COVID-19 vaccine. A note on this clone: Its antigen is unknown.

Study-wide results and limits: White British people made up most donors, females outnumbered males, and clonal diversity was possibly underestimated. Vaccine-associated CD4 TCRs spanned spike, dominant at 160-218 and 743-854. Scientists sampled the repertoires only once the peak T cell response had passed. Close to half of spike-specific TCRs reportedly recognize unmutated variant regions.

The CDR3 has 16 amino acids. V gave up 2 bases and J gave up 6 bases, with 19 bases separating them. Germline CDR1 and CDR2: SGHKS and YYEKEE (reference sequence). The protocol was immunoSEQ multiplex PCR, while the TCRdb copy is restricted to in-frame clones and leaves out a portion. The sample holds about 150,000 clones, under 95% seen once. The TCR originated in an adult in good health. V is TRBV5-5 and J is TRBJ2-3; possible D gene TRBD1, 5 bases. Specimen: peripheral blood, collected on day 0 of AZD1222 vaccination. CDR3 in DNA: TGTGCCAGCAGCTTTCGGGTCGTCCCAGGGATGGATACGCAGTATTTT. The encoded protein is CASSFRVVPGMDTQYF.